The entry below gives a single T cell receptor beta chain sequence along with its context. Those who participated ranged in age from 18 to 89 years and resided in 20 to 30 US areas. Participants' own reports of clinical history determined their cohort assignment. The data were obtained in a study of blood T cell repertoires in COVID-19. Germline loops: CDR1 SGHDN, CDR2 FVKESK. V lost 1 base and J 5 bases, leaving 11 bases between the germline ends. The CDR3 is made up of 14 amino acids. Profiling relied on immunoSEQ multiplex PCR, and the TCRdb table lists in-frame clones only, not all of them. The sample has about 370,000 clones, around 91% seen once.

The chain uses TRBV14 and TRBJ2-5; D is possibly TRBD1 (7 bases). The sequence was collected from a man in his late teens or twenties who had recovered from COVID-19. Sequenced sample: PBMCs or T cells enriched from blood (not recorded which). Here the CDR3 reads CASSQVTGRETQYF. The CDR3 DNA sequence: TGTGCCAGCAGCCAAGTGACAGGGAGGGAGACCCAGTACTTC.